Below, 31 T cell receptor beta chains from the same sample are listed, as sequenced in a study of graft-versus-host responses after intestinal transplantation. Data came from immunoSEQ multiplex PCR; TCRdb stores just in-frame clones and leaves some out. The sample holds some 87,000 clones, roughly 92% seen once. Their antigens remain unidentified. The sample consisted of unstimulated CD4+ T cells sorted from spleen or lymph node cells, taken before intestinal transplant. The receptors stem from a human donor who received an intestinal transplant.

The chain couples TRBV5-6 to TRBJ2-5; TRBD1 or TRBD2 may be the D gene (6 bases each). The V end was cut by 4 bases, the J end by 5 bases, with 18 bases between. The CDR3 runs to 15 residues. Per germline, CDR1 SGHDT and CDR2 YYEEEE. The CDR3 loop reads CASSHNKGGRETQYF. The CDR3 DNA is TGTGCCAGCAGCCACAATAAGGGGGGACGGGAGACCCAGTACTTC. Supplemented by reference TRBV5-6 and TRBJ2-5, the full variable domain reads DAGVTQSPTHLIKTRGQQVTLRCSPKSGHDTVSWYQQALGQGPQFIFQYYEEEERQRGNFPDRFSGHQFPNYSSELNVNALLLGDSALYLCASSHNKGGRETQYFGPGTRLLVL.

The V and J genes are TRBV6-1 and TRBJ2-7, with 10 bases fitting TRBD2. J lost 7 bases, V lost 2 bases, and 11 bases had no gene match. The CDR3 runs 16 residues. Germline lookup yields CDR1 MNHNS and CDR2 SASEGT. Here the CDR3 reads CASSENTVAGGGEQYF. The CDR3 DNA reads TGTGCCAGCAGTGAAAATACGGTAGCGGGAGGTGGTGAGCAGTACTTC.

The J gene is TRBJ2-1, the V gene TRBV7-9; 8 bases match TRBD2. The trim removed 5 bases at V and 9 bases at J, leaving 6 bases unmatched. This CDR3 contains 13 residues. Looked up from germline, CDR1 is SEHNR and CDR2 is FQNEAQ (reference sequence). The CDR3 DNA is TGTGCCAGCAGCCCCCCGGGGGGGCCTGAGCAGTTCTTC. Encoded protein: CASSPPGGPEQFF.

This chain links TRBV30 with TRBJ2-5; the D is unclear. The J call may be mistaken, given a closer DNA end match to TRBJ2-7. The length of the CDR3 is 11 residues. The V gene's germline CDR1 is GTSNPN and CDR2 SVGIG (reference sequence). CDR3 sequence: CAWSGSYEQYF. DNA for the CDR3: TGTGCCTGGAGTGGCAGCTACGAGCAGTACTTC.

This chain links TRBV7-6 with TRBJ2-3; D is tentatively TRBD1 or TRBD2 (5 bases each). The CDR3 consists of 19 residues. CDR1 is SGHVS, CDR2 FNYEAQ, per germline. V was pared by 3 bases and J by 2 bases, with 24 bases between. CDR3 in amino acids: CASSFLLWGPSDPTDTQYF. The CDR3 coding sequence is TGTGCCAGCAGCTTCCTGCTATGGGGACCAAGTGATCCCACAGATACGCAGTATTTT.

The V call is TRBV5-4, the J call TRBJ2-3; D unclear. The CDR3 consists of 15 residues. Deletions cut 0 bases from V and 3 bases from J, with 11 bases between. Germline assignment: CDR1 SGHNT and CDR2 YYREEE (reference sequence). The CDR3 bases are TGTGCCAGCAGCTTGGAACCTCTTATAACAGATACGCAGTATTTT. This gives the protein CASSLEPLITDTQYF.

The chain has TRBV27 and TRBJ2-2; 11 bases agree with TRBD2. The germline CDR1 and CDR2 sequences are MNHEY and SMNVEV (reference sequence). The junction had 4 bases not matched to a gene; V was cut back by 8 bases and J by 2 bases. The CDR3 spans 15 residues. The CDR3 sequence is CASAGLADNTGELFF. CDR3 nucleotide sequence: TGTGCCAGCGCGGGACTAGCGGATAACACCGGGGAGCTGTTTTTT.

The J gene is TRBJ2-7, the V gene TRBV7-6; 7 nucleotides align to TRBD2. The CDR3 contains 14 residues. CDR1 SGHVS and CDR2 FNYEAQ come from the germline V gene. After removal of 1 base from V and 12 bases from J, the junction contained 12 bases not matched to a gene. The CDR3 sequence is CASSLGGLAGVAYF. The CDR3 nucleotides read TGTGCCAGCAGCTTAGGAGGTTTGGCGGGAGTGGCGTACTTC.

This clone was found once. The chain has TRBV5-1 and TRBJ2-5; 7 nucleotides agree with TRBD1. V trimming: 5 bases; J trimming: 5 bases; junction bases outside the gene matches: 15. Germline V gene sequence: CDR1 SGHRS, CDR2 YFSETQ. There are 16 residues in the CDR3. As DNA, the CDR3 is TGCGCCAGCAGACATGCTGCTGACAGGGTGGGTGAGACCCAGTACTTC. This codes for CASRHAADRVGETQYF.

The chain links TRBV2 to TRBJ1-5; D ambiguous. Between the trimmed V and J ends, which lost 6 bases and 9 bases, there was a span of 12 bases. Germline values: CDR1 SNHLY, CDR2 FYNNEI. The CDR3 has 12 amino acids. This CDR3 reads CASSTPSRPQHF. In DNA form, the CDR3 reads TGTGCCAGCAGCACCCCCTCTAGGCCCCAGCATTTT.

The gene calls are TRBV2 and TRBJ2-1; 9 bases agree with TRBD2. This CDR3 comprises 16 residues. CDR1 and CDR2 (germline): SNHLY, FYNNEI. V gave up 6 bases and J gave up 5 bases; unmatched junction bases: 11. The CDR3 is CASSGTSSWINNEQFF. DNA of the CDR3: TGTGCCAGCAGCGGGACTAGCTCGTGGATCAACAATGAGCAGTTCTTC. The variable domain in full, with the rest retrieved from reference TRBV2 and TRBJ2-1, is EPEVTQTPSHQVTQMGQEVILRCVPISNHLYFYWYRQILGQKVEFLVSFYNNEISEKSEIFDDQFSVERPDGSNFTLKIRSTKLEDSAMYFCASSGTSSWINNEQFFGPGTRLTVL.

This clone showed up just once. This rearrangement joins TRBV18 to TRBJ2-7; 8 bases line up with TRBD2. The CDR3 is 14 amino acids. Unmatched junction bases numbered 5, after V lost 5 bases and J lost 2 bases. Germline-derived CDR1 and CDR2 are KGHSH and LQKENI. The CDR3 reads CASSLGLAPYEQYF. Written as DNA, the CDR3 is TGTGCCAGCTCATTAGGACTAGCCCCCTACGAGCAGTACTTC.

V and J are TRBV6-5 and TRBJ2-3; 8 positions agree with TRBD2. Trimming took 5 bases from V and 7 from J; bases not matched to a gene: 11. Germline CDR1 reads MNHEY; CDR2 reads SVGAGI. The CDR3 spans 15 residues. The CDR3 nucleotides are TGTGCCAGCAGTCGGGCCGGGAGGGCCGGGAATACGCAGTATTTT. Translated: CASSRAGRAGNTQYF.

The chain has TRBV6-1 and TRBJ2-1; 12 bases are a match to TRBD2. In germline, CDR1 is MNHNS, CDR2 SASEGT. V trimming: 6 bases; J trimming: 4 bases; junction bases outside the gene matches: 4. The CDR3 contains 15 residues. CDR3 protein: CASSPTSGRYNEQFF. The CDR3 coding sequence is TGTGCCAGCAGCCCCACTAGCGGGAGGTACAATGAGCAGTTCTTC.

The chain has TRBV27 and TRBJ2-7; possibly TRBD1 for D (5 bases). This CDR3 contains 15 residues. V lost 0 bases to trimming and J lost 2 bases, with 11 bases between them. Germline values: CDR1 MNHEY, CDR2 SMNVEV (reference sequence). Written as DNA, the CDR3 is TGTGCCAGCAGTTTATCACCTGGGGCACCCTACGAGCAGTACTTC. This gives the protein CASSLSPGAPYEQYF.

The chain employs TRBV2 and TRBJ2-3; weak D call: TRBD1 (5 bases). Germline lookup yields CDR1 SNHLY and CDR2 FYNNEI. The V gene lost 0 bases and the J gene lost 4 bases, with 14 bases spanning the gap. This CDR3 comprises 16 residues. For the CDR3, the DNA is TGTGCCAGCAGTGAAGCGCTCCCGGACACACCAGATACGCAGTATTTT. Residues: CASSEALPDTPDTQYF.

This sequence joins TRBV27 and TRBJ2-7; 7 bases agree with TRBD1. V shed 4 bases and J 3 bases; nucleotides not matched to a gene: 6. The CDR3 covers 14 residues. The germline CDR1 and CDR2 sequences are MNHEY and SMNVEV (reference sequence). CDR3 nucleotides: TGTGCCAGCAGTTCCTTAGACAGGGTCTACGAGCAGTACTTC. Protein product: CASSSLDRVYEQYF.

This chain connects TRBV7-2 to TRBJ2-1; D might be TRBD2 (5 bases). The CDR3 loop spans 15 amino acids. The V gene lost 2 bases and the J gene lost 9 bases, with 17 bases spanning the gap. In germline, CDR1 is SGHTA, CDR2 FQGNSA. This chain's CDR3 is CASSLKSASLIEQFF. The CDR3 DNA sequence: TGTGCCAGCAGCTTAAAATCCGCTAGCCTAATTGAGCAGTTCTTC.

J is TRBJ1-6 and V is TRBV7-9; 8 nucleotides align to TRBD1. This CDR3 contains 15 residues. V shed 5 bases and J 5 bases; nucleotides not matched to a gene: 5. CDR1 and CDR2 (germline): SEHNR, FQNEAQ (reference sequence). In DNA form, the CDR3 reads TGTGCCAGCAGCGTGGGGGGACAGGATAATTCACCCCTCCACTTT. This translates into CASSVGGQDNSPLHF.

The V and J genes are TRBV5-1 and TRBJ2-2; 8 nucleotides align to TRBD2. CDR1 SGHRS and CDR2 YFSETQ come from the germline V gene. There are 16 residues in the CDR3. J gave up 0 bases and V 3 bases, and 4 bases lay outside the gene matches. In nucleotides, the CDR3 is TGCGCCAGCAGCTCCGGACTAGCAGCGAACACCGGGGAGCTGTTTTTT. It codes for CASSSGLAANTGELFF.

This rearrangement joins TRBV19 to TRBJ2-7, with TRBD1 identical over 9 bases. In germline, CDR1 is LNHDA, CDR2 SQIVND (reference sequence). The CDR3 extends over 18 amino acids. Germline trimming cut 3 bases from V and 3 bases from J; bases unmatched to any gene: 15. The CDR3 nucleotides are TGTGCCAGTAGTATCTCCCTCTTTGGGACAGGGAGGCACTACGAGCAGTACTTC. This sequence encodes CASSISLFGTGRHYEQYF.

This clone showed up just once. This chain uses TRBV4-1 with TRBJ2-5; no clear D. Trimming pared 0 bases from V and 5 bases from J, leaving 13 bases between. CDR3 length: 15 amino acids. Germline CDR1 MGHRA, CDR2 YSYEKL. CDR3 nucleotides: TGCGCCAGCAGCCAAGATACAATAGCCAGGGAGACCCAGTACTTC. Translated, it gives CASSQDTIARETQYF.

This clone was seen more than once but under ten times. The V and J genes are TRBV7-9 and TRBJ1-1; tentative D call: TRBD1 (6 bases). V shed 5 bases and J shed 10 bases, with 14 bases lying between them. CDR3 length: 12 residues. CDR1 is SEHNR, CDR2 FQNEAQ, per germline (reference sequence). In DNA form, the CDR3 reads TGTGCCAGCAGCCTCGTCGCGACAGGAGCTTTCTTT. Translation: CASSLVATGAFF.

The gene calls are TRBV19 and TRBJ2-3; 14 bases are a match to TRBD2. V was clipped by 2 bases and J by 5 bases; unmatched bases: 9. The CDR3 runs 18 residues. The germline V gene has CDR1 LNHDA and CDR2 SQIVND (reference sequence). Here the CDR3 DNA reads TGTGCCAGTAGTATAACCTCCGGGACTAGCGGGAGAAAAGATACGCAGTATTTT. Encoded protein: CASSITSGTSGRKDTQYF.

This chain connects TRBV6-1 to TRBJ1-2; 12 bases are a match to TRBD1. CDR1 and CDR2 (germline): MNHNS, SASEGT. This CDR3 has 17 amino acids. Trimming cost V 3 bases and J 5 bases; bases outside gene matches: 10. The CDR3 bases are TGTGCCAGCAGTGACCGGGACAGGGGGCGTCTCGGGTATGGCTACACCTTC. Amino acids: CASSDRDRGRLGYGYTF.

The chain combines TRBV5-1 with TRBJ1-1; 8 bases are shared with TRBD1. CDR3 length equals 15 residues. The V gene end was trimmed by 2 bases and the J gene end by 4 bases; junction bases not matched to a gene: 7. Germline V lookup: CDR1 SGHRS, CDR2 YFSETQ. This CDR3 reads CASSLGFGQGTEAFF. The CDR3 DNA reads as TGCGCCAGCAGCTTAGGGTTTGGACAGGGCACTGAAGCTTTCTTT.

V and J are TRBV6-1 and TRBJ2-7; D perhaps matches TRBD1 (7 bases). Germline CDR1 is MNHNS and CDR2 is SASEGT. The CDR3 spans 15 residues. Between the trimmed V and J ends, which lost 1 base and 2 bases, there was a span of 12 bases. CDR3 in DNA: TGTGCCAGCAGTGAAGAGGAGGGGGCCACCTACGAGCAGTACTTC. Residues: CASSEEEGATYEQYF.

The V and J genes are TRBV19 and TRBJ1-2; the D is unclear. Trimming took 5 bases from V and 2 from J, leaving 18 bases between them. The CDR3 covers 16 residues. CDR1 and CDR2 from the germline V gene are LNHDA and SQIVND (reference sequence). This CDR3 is CASSPNSILGNYGYTF. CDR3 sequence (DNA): TGTGCCAGTAGTCCAAACTCCATCCTGGGGAACTATGGCTACACCTTC.

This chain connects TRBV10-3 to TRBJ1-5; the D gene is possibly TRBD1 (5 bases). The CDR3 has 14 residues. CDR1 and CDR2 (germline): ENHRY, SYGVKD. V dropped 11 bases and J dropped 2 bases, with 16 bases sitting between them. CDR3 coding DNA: TGTGCCGCCGGAGGGAGACAGCGCAATCAGCCCCAGCATTTT. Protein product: CAAGGRQRNQPQHF.

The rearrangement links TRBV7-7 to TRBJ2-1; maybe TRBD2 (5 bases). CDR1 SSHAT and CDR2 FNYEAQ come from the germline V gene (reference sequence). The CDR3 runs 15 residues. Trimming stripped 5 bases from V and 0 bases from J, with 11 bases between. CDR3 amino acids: CASSPLASSYNEQFF. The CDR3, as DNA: TGTGCCAGCAGCCCCCTAGCAAGCTCCTACAATGAGCAGTTCTTC.

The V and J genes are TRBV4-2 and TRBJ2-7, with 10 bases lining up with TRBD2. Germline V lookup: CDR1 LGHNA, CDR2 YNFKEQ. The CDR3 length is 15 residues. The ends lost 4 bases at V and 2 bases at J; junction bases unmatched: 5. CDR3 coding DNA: TGTGCCAGCAGCCCCAATCTAGCGGGGGCCTACGAGCAGTACTTC. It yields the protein CASSPNLAGAYEQYF.